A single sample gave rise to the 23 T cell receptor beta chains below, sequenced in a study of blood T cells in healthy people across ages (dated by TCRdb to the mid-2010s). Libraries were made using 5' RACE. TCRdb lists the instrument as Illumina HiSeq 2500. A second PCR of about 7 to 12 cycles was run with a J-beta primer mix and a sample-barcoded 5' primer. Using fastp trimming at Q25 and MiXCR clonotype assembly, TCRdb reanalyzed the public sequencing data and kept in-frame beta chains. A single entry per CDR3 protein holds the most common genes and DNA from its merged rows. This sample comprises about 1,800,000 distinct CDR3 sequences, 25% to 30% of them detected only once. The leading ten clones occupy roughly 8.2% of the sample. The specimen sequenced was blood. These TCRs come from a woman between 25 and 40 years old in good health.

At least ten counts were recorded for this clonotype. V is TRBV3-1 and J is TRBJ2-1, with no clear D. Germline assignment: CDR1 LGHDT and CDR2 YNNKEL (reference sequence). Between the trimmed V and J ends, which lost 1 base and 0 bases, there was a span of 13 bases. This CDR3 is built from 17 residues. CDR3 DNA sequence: TGTGCCAGCAGCCAAGGGCGGCCGACAAGCTCCTACAATGAGCAGTTCTTC. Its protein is CASSQGRPTSSYNEQFF.

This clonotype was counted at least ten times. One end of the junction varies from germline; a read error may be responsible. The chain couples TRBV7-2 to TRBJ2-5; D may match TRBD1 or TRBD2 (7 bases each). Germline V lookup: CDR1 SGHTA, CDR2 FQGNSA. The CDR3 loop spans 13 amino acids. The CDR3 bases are TGCGCCAGCAGCCGACAGGGAGGGGAGACCCAGTACTTC. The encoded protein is CASSRQGGETQYF.

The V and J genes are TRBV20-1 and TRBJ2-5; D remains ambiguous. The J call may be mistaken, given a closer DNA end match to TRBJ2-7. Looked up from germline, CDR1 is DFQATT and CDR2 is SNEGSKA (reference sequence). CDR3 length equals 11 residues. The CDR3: CSASSGHEQYF. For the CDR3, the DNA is TGCAGTGCTAGTTCTGGTCACGAGCAGTACTTC.

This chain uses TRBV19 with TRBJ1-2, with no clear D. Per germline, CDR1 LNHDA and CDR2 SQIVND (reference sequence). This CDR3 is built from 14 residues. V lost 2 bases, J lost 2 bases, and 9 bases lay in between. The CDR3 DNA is TGTGCCAGTAGTATAAGGGAGGCAAACTATGGCTACACCTTC. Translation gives CASSIREANYGYTF. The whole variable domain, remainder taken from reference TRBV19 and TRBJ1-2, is DGGITQSPKYLFRKEGQNVTLSCEQNLNHDAMYWYRQDPGQGLRLIYYSQIVNDFQKGDIAEGYSVSREKKESFPLTVTSAQKNPTAFYLCASSIREANYGYTFGSGTRLTVV.

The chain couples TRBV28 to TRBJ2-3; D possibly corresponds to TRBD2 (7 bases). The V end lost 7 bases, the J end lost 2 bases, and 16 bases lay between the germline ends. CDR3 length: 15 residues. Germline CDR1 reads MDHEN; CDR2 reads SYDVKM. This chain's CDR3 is CASNPAGAYTDTQYF. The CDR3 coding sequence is TGTGCCAGCAATCCTGCGGGGGCATACACAGATACGCAGTATTTT.

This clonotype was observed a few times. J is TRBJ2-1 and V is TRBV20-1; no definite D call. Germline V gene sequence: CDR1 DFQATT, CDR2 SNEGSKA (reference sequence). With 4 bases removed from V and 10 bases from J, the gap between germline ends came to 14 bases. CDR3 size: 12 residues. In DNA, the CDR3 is TGCAGTGCTACTCAGCCCTCGGAGGAGCAGTTCTTC. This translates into CSATQPSEEQFF.

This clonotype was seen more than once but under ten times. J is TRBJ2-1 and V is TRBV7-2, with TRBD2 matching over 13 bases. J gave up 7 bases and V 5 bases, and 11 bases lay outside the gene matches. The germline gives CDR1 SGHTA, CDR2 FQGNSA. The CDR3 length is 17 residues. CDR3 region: CASSVGTSGASGNEQFF. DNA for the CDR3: TGTGCCAGCAGCGTTGGGACTAGCGGGGCCTCGGGGAATGAGCAGTTCTTC.

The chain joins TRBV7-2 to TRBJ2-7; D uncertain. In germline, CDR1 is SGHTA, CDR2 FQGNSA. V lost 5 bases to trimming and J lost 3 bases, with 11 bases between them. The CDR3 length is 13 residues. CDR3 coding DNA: TGTGCCAGCAGCACAGCTCCTAGCTACGAGCAGTACTTC. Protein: CASSTAPSYEQYF. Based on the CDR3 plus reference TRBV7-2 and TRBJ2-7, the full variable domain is GAGVSQSPSNKVTEKGKDVELRCDPISGHTALYWYRQSLGQGLEFLIYFQGNSAPDKSGLPSDRFSAERTGGSVSTLTIQRTQQEDSAVYLCASSTAPSYEQYFGPGTRLTVT.

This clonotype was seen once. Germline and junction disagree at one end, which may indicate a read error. CDR3 sequence: CDSSPILGGETQYF. The DNA for the CDR3 is TGTGACAGCTCACCCATACTAGGTGGAGAGACCCAGTACTTC. This rearrangement joins TRBV18 to TRBJ2-5; tentatively, D is TRBD2 (5 bases). This CDR3 contains 14 residues. Looked up from germline, CDR1 is KGHSH and CDR2 is LQKENI.

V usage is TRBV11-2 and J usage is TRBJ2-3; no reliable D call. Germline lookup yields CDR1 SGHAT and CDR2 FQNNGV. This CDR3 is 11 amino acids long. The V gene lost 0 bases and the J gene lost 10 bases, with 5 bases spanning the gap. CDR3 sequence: CASSLDLAQYF. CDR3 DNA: TGTGCCAGCAGCTTAGATTTGGCGCAGTATTTT. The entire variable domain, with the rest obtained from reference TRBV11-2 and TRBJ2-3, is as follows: EAGVAQSPRYKIIEKRQSVAFWCNPISGHATLYWYQQILGQGPKLLIQFQNNGVVDDSQLPKDRFSAERLKGVDSTLKIQPAKLEDSAVYLCASSLDLAQYFGPGTRLTVL.

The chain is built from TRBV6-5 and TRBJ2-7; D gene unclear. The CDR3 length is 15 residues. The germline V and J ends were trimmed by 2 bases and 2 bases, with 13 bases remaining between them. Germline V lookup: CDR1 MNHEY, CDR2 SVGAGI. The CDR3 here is CASSYRSAAPYEQYF. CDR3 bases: TGTGCCAGCAGTTACAGGTCGGCAGCTCCCTACGAGCAGTACTTC.

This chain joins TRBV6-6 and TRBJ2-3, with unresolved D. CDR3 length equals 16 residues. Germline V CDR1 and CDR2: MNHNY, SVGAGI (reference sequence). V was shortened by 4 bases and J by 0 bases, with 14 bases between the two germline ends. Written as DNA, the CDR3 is TGTGCCAGCAGTTGGACCTTATCTGGTAGCACAGATACGCAGTATTTT. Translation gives CASSWTLSGSTDTQYF.

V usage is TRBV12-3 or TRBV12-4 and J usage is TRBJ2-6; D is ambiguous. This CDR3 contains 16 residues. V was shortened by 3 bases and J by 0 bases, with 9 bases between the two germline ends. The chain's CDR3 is CASSFSADSGANVLTF. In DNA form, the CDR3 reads TGTGCCAGCAGTTTCTCGGCAGACTCTGGGGCCAACGTCCTGACTTTC.

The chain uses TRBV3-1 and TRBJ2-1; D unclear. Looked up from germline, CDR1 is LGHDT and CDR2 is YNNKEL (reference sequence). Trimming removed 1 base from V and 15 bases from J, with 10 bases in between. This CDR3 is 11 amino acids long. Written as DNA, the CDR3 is TGTGCCAGCAGCCAAGGACTTGTCCGGTTCTTC. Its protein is CASSQGLVRFF.

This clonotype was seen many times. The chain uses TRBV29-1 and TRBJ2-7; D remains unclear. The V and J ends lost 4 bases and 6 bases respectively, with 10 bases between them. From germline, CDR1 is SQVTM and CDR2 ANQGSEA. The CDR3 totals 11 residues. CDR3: CSVGLTGEQYF. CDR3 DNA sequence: TGCAGCGTTGGGCTCACCGGCGAGCAGTACTTC.

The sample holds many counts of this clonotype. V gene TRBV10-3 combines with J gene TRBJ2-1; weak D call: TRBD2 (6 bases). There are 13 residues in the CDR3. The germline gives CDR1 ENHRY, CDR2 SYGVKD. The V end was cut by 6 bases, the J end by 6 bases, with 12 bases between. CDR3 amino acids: CAISPTSPNEQFF. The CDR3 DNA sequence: TGTGCCATCAGCCCTACTAGCCCCAATGAGCAGTTCTTC.

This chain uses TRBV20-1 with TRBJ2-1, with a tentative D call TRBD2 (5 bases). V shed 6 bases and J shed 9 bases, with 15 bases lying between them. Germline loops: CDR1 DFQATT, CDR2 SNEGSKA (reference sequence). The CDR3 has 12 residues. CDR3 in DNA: TGCAGTGCCCCATCATTGGCGGGTGAGCAGTTCTTC. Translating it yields CSAPSLAGEQFF.

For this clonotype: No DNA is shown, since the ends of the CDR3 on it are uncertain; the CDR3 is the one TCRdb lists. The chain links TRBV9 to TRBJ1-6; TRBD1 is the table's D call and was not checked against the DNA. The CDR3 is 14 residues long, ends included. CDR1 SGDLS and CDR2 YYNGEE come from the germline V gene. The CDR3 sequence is CASSVGTGISPPHF.

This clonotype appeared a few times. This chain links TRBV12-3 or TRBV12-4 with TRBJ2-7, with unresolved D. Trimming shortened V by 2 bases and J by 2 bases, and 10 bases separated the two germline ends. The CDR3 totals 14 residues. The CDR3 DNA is TGTGCCAGCAGTTTAACCACTCTACCCTACGAGCAGTACTTC. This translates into CASSLTTLPYEQYF.

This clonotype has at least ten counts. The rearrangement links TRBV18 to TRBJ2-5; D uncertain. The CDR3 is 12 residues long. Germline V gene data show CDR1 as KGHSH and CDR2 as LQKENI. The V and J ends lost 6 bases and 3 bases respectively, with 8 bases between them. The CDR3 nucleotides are TGTGCCAGCTCCCCCGAAGAAGAGACCCAGTACTTC. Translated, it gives CASSPEEETQYF.

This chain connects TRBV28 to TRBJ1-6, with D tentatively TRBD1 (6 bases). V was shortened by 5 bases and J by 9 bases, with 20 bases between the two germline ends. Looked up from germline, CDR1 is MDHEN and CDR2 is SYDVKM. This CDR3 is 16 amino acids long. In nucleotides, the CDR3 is TGTGCCAGCAGTCCCTATCAGGGGACAACGGGTTCACCCCTCCACTTT. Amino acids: CASSPYQGTTGSPLHF.

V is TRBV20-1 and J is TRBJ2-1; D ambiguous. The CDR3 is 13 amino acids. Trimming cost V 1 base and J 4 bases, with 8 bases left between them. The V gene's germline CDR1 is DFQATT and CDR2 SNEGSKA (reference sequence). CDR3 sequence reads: CSARGAVYNEQFF. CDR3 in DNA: TGCAGTGCTAGAGGGGCGGTTTACAATGAGCAGTTCTTC.

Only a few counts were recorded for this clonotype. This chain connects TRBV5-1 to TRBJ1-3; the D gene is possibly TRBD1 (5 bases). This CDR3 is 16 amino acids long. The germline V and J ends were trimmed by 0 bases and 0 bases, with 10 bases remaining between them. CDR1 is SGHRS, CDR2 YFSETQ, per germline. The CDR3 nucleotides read TGCGCCAGCAGCTTGGACGGGCAGGGCTCTGGAAACACCATATATTTT. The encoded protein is CASSLDGQGSGNTIYF.